A single sample is the source of the 17 T cell receptor beta chains below, sequenced in a study of cytomegalovirus exposure and HLA in healthy donors. Both 60 Vbeta primers and 13 Jbeta primers went into the PCR. The method was immunoSEQ multiplex PCR; TCRdb's version includes in-frame clones alone and lacks a portion of them. Seen here are fewer than 200,000 clones, 80% observed once, and the top ten hold approximately 1.4%. Sequencing was done on a sample of PBMCs. These TCRs come from a man younger than 45 in good health and CMV-seronegative.

This rearrangement joins TRBV28 to TRBJ2-1, with TRBD2 identical over 7 bases. J gave up 9 bases and V 8 bases, and 16 bases lay outside the gene matches. Germline V gene lookup returns CDR1 MDHEN and CDR2 SYDVKM. The CDR3 is 15 amino acids. CDR3 sequence (DNA): TGTGCCAGCTTCCCTAGCGGCCCACCGGGGGGTGAGCAGTTCTTC. This codes for CASFPSGPPGGEQFF. Drawing the rest from reference TRBV28 and TRBJ2-1, the complete variable domain is DVKVTQSSRYLVKRTGEKVFLECVQDMDHENMFWYRQDPGLGLRLIYFSYDVKMKEKGDIPEGYSVSREKKERFSLILESASTNQTSMYLCASFPSGPPGGEQFFGPGTRLTVL.

This chain links TRBV7-3 with TRBJ2-3, with unresolved D. The CDR3 extends over 13 amino acids. With 5 bases removed from V and 1 base from J, the gap between germline ends came to 7 bases. Germline CDR1 SGHTA, CDR2 FQGTGA. For the CDR3, the DNA is TGTGCCAGCAGCGGTGGAGGCACAGATACGCAGTATTTT. It translates to CASSGGGTDTQYF.

This rearrangement joins TRBV23-1 to TRBJ1-1; 9 bases align to TRBD1. TRBV23-1 counts as an open reading frame of uncertain function. This CDR3 has 15 amino acids. Trimming took 4 bases from V and 3 from J; bases not matched to a gene: 6. DNA of the CDR3: TGCGCCAGCAGTCCGTACAGGGGGCCGTACACTGAAGCTTTCTTT. It specifies CASSPYRGPYTEAFF.

The chain uses TRBV23-1 and TRBJ1-2, with 11 bases matching TRBD1. TRBV23-1 is treated as an ORF (open reading frame) with a function not yet certain. The CDR3 extends over 18 amino acids. With V trimmed by 0 bases and J by 6 bases, 12 bases remained unmatched. The CDR3 coding sequence is TGCGCCAGCAGTCAATCCTTGCGGACAGGGGGCTTCTGGGATGGCTACACCTTC. Amino acid sequence: CASSQSLRTGGFWDGYTF.

With regard to this clone: Other DNA sequences in the same sample also yield this CDR3. This rearrangement joins TRBV5-1 to TRBJ2-7; 9 bases are shared with TRBD2. This CDR3 is built from 14 residues. The germline CDR1 and CDR2 sequences are SGHRS and YFSETQ. Trimming at V came to 1 base and at J to 4 bases, leaving 3 bases not matched to a gene. CDR3 DNA: TGCGCCAGCAGCTTGAGTAGCGGGAGTTACGAGCAGTACTTC. This codes for CASSLSSGSYEQYF.

The V gene is TRBV18, the J gene TRBJ2-3, with 8 bases identical to TRBD1. The V and J ends lost 8 bases and 1 base, in that order; junction bases with no gene match: 5. Germline CDR1 is KGHSH and CDR2 is LQKENI. The CDR3 has 14 amino acids. CDR3 protein: CASALTGGTDTQYF. CDR3 nucleotides: TGTGCCAGCGCTCTGACAGGGGGCACAGATACGCAGTATTTT.

The chain joins TRBV5-1 to TRBJ1-4, with 8 bases matching TRBD1. The CDR3 extends over 14 amino acids. V trimming: 3 bases; J trimming: 3 bases; junction bases outside the gene matches: 1. From germline, CDR1 is SGHRS and CDR2 YFSETQ. The CDR3 DNA reads as TGCGCCAGCAGCTCAGGGGGCTCTAATGAAAAACTGTTTTTT. It encodes CASSSGGSNEKLFF.

The chain uses TRBV4-1 and TRBJ2-7; 10 positions match TRBD1. Germline loops: CDR1 MGHRA, CDR2 YSYEKL. J gave up 12 bases and V 0 bases, and 17 bases lay outside the gene matches. The CDR3 extends over 17 amino acids. CDR3 protein: CASSQDLLWDRGGVTYF. CDR3 coding DNA: TGCGCCAGCAGCCAAGATCTACTTTGGGACAGGGGAGGGGTCACGTACTTC.

The table lists this clone with a count of one. V and J are TRBV11-2 and TRBJ1-3; tentatively, D is TRBD1 (6 bases). V was clipped by 5 bases and J by 3 bases, with 17 bases between them. From germline, CDR1 is SGHAT and CDR2 FQNNGV. The CDR3 consists of 16 residues. This CDR3 reads CASSLTPQGFGNTIYF. DNA of the CDR3: TGTGCCAGCAGCCTTACTCCCCAGGGGTTTGGAAACACCATATATTTT.

This clone was recorded only once. This chain joins TRBV6-5 and TRBJ2-7, with TRBD2 matching 9 bases. This CDR3 region has 16 residues. With 0 bases clipped from V and 3 bases from J, the junction kept 6 bases outside the gene matches. Germline loops: CDR1 MNHEY, CDR2 SVGAGI. The CDR3 bases are TGTGCCAGCAGTTACTCAATGGCGGGGGGGGTCTACGAGCAGTACTTC. Translating gives CASSYSMAGGVYEQYF.

The chain is built from TRBV6-5 and TRBJ1-1, with 10 bases aligning to TRBD1. CDR3 length: 15 amino acids. From germline, CDR1 is MNHEY and CDR2 SVGAGI. Trimming cost V 7 bases and J 5 bases; bases outside gene matches: 10. The CDR3, as DNA: TGTGCCAGCAACAGGGACAGGGGAACATGGACTGAAGCTTTCTTT. Amino acid sequence: CASNRDRGTWTEAFF.

The CDR3 region is CASSLYRDRSTDTQYF. CDR3 DNA: TGTGCCAGCAGCTTATATAGGGACAGAAGCACAGATACGCAGTATTTT. The chain combines TRBV11-1 with TRBJ2-3; 7 bases line up with TRBD1. CDR3 length: 16 residues. The V segment lost 2 bases and the J segment 0 bases; nucleotides outside the gene matches: 5. Germline CDR1 SGHAT, CDR2 FQDESV (reference sequence).

This clone was counted a few times. The V and J genes are TRBV7-2 and TRBJ2-7, with 7 bases identical to TRBD1. The length of the CDR3 is 14 residues. V trimming: 1 base; J trimming: 5 bases; junction bases outside the gene matches: 5. Germline CDR1 reads SGHTA; CDR2 reads FQGNSA. The CDR3 nucleotides read TGTGCCAGCAGCTTAGATAGGGGGCGCGACGAGCAGTACTTC. This gives the protein CASSLDRGRDEQYF.

The chain recombines TRBV30 with TRBJ1-2; D is ambiguous. Trimming stripped 3 bases from V and 2 bases from J, with 10 bases between. The CDR3 has 13 amino acids. Germline CDR1 is GTSNPN and CDR2 is SVGIG (reference sequence). CDR3 sequence reads: CAWSRGGNYGYTF. CDR3 DNA: TGTGCCTGGAGCCGGGGTGGAAACTATGGCTACACCTTC.

CDR3 region: CASSESRGNTDTQYF. The CDR3 DNA follows: TGTGCCAGCAGTGAATCCCGGGGAAACACAGATACGCAGTATTTT. This chain links TRBV25-1 with TRBJ2-3; TRBD2 might be the D (5 bases). The CDR3 length is 15 residues. V was shortened by 1 base and J by 2 bases, with 10 bases between the two germline ends. Per germline, CDR1 MGHDK and CDR2 SYGVNS.

This chain joins TRBV19 and TRBJ1-4; unclear D gene. Germline V gene data show CDR1 as LNHDA and CDR2 as SQIVND (reference sequence). V was clipped by 3 bases and J by 4 bases, with 18 bases between them. This CDR3 is built from 17 residues. CDR3 sequence reads: CASSIPTTCRSNEKLFF. The DNA for the CDR3 is TGTGCCAGTAGTATCCCCACCACGTGTAGGAGTAATGAAAAACTGTTTTTT. The complete variable domain, with remaining parts taken from reference TRBV19 and TRBJ1-4, reads DGGITQSPKYLFRKEGQNVTLSCEQNLNHDAMYWYRQDPGQGLRLIYYSQIVNDFQKGDIAEGYSVSREKKESFPLTVTSAQKNPTAFYLCASSIPTTCRSNEKLFFGSGTQLSVL.

In DNA form, the CDR3 reads TGTGCCAGCAGTTCAGGGACAGGGGGCCCTGAAGCTTTCTTT. Translated, it gives CASSSGTGGPEAFF. The gene calls are TRBV5-4 and TRBJ1-1; 12 bases match TRBD1. This CDR3 has 14 residues. The ends lost 5 bases at V and 6 bases at J; junction bases unmatched: 5. Germline lookup yields CDR1 SGHNT and CDR2 YYREEE (reference sequence).